Listed below are T cell receptor beta chains from one sample, sequenced in a study of technical replicates of blood from a few donors. Profiled with immunoSEQ multiplex PCR; TCRdb holds only in-frame clones, not every one. The table includes 55,000 to 75,000 clones, 70% to 90% detected once. Sequencing was performed on PBMCs. The receptors stem from a human donor in good health. Some clones in this sample may be carry-over from other donors' samples. Both conserved end residues are part of each CDR3. A D gene is named only where the DNA matches it firmly. Size values are once, few and many counts, or a class for expanded clones, and some rows have none.

DNA: TGCGCCAGCAGCTTGCACAGCTTAGAGACCCAGTACTTC
CDR3: CASSLHSLETQYF
V: TRBV5-1
D: .
size: .
J: TRBJ2-5

DNA: TGTGCCAGCAGTAGTCCGGGACATACCTACGAGCAGTACTTC
CDR3: CASSSPGHTYEQYF
V: TRBV6-1
D: .
size: few
J: TRBJ2-7

DNA: TGTGCCAGCAGCGGGGGACTAGCAGGGGAGCAGTTCTTC
CDR3: CASSGGLAGEQFF
V: TRBV5-4
D: TRBD2
size: .
J: TRBJ2-1

DNA: TGTGCCAGCAGCTTGGCCGGGGGAATTGAGGGGACCCAGTACTTC
CDR3: CASSLAGGIEGTQYF
V: TRBV5-4
D: .
size: .
J: TRBJ2-5

DNA: TGTGCCAGCAGTAGCGGGAGGGCCTACGAGCAGTACTTC
CDR3: CASSSGRAYEQYF
V: TRBV27
D: TRBD2
size: .
J: TRBJ2-7

DNA: TGTGCCAGCAGCTTAAGGGAGGTGGGGGGGCCGTCGAATGAGCAGTTCTTC
CDR3: CASSLREVGGPSNEQFF
V: TRBV11-2
D: .
size: .
J: TRBJ2-1

DNA: TGTGCCAGCAGTACCGGGGGGGCGACTTGGGAGCAGTACTTC
CDR3: CASSTGGATWEQYF
V: TRBV28
D: TRBD2
size: .
J: TRBJ2-7

DNA: TGCAGCGTTGTCAAACAGAACTATGGCTACACCTTC
CDR3: CSVVKQNYGYTF
V: TRBV29-1
D: .
size: .
J: TRBJ1-2

DNA: TGTGCCAGCAGCCGGGACAGACTAATAACTAACTATGGCTACACCTTC
CDR3: CASSRDRLITNYGYTF
V: TRBV11-3
D: TRBD1
size: .
J: TRBJ1-2

DNA: TGTGCCAGCAGCTTGAGTCGACAGGGTTATGGCTACACCTTC
CDR3: CASSLSRQGYGYTF
V: TRBV5-4
D: TRBD1
size: .
J: TRBJ1-2

DNA: TGTGCCAGCAGTGAGGCCGCCGGGTACGAGCAGTACTTC
CDR3: CASSEAAGYEQYF
V: TRBV25-1
D: .
size: .
J: TRBJ2-7

DNA: TGTGCCAGCAGCCAAGTTGCTAGCGGGGTTAAAAACATTCAGTACTTC
CDR3: CASSQVASGVKNIQYF
V: TRBV4-2
D: TRBD2
size: .
J: TRBJ2-4

DNA: TGTGCCCTAGGGGGCAGGAACTATGGCTACACCTTC
CDR3: CALGGRNYGYTF
V: TRBV30
D: TRBD1
size: .
J: TRBJ1-2

DNA: TGTGCCAGCAAGTCACAGGGATGGGGAGAGACCCAGTACTTC
CDR3: CASKSQGWGETQYF
V: TRBV7-6
D: .
size: once
J: TRBJ2-5

DNA: TGTGCCAGCGGTCCCCCCTCAGATTCCTACGAGCAGTACTTC
CDR3: CASGPPSDSYEQYF
V: TRBV7-6
D: .
size: .
J: TRBJ2-7

DNA: TGTGCCAGCAGCTTAATGGGCGGGAGGTCCTACAATGAGCAGTTCTTC
CDR3: CASSLMGGRSYNEQFF
V: TRBV7-2
D: TRBD2
size: .
J: TRBJ2-1

DNA: TGTGCCAGCAGTTACCTCGGCACTGAAGCTTTCTTT
CDR3: CASSYLGTEAFF
V: TRBV6-5
D: .
size: .
J: TRBJ1-1

DNA: TGTGCCAGCAGTGAGACCGGGACAGGCCCCGCAAAACTGTTTTTT
CDR3: CASSETGTGPAKLFF
V: TRBV25-1
D: TRBD1
size: .
J: TRBJ1-4

DNA: TGTGCCAGCAGCCGTAGGGGTGGGGTGCAGCCCCAGCATTTT
CDR3: CASSRRGGVQPQHF
V: TRBV6-1
D: .
size: .
J: TRBJ1-5

DNA: TGTGCCAGCAGCCCGACAGGGACCTACGAGCAGTACTTC
CDR3: CASSPTGTYEQYF
V: TRBV7-9
D: TRBD1
size: .
J: TRBJ2-7

DNA: TGCGCCAGCAGCCCCGGGACAGGGGGCTACGAGCAGTACTTC
CDR3: CASSPGTGGYEQYF
V: TRBV4-3
D: TRBD1
size: .
J: TRBJ2-7

DNA: TGTGCCAGCAGCCAAAGGGGCGGAACTGAAGCTTTCTTT
CDR3: CASSQRGGTEAFF
V: TRBV5-8
D: .
size: once
J: TRBJ1-1

DNA: TGTGCCAGCATAGCGGGGGAATTTTCGGAGACCCAGTACTTC
CDR3: CASIAGEFSETQYF
V: TRBV6-1
D: TRBD2
size: medium-sized
J: TRBJ2-5

DNA: TGTGCCAGGGGACTAGCGGGAACCTACAATGAGCAGTTCTTC
CDR3: CARGLAGTYNEQFF
V: TRBV12-1
D: .
size: .
J: TRBJ2-1

DNA: TGTGCCAGCAGCGTCCTAGCGGGTACAGAAAATGAGCAGTTCTTC
CDR3: CASSVLAGTENEQFF
V: TRBV4-2
D: TRBD2
size: .
J: TRBJ2-1

DNA: TGTGCCAGCAGCTTAGCAGGGGACTATGGCTACACCTTC
CDR3: CASSLAGDYGYTF
V: TRBV7-9
D: .
size: .
J: TRBJ1-2

DNA: TGTGCCAGCAGCCCGTTACAGGGGGCCTACGAGCAGTACTTC
CDR3: CASSPLQGAYEQYF
V: TRBV5-4
D: TRBD1
size: .
J: TRBJ2-7

DNA: TGTGCCAGCAGCGTCCGGCAGGGCCCGAACACTGAAGCTTTCTTT
CDR3: CASSVRQGPNTEAFF
V: TRBV7-9
D: .
size: .
J: TRBJ1-1

DNA: TGTGCCAGCGCTCCACTAGCGCAGGGCAATGAGCAGTTCTTC
CDR3: CASAPLAQGNEQFF
V: TRBV6-4
D: TRBD2
size: .
J: TRBJ2-1

DNA: TGTGCCAGCAGCTTAGAGATGATAGTCGGGGTCGGGGAGCTGTTTTTT
CDR3: CASSLEMIVGVGELFF
V: TRBV7-9
D: .
size: .
J: TRBJ2-2

DNA: TGTGCCAGCTCAAGGACAGGGACAAGCTCCTACAATGAGCAGTTCTTC
CDR3: CASSRTGTSSYNEQFF
V: TRBV18
D: TRBD1
size: .
J: TRBJ2-1

DNA: TGTGCCTGGGTAGGGGCGGGAGAAGAGACCCAGTACTTC
CDR3: CAWVGAGEETQYF
V: TRBV30
D: TRBD2
size: .
J: TRBJ2-5

DNA: TGTGCCAGCACCGTCGGGGGGACAGGGTCCTATGGCTACACCTTC
CDR3: CASTVGGTGSYGYTF
V: TRBV5-4
D: TRBD1
size: .
J: TRBJ1-2

DNA: TGCGCCAGCAGCTTGCCTCAGCGGGGTGGGAAGAATGAGCAGTTCTTC
CDR3: CASSLPQRGGKNEQFF
V: TRBV5-1
D: TRBD2
size: .
J: TRBJ2-1

DNA: TGTGCCAGCAGTCTAAGACTAGCGGGGGCCTCCTTCCTGGAGACCCAGTACTTC
CDR3: CASSLRLAGASFLETQYF
V: TRBV2
D: TRBD2
size: .
J: TRBJ2-5

DNA: TGTGCCAGCAGCTTAACGCAGGGATGGACCGGGGAGCTGTTTTTT
CDR3: CASSLTQGWTGELFF
V: TRBV7-9
D: .
size: .
J: TRBJ2-2

DNA: TGCGCCAGCAGCCCCCGGGACTATGACACAGATACGCAGTATTTT
CDR3: CASSPRDYDTDTQYF
V: TRBV5-1
D: TRBD2
size: .
J: TRBJ2-3